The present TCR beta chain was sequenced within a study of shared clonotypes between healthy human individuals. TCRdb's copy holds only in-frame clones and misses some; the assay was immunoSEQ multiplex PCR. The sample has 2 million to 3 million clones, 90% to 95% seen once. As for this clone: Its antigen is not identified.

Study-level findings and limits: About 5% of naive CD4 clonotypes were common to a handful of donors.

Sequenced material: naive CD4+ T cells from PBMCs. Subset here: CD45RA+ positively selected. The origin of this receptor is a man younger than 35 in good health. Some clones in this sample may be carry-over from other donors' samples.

The CDR3 spells CASSPRASPAKNIQYF. The CDR3, as DNA: TGTGCCAGCAGCCCCCGGGCCTCTCCGGCCAAAAACATTCAGTACTTC. This chain links TRBV7-3 with TRBJ2-4; D not resolved. Germline lookup yields CDR1 SGHTA and CDR2 FQGTGA. The CDR3 consists of 16 residues. V lost 5 bases and J lost 1, with 15 bases in between.